This TCR beta chain was identified in a study of CD4 T cells in relation to SARS-CoV-2 and coronaviruses. Study overall: PBMCs were cultured with antigen for 10 days before TCR beta sequencing. The restricting HLA molecule for shared crossreactive spike epitopes was mapped.

Unexposed donor CD4+ T cells date from about 2011-2019, before the COVID-19 pandemic. Isolation of CD4+ T cells took place after less than 11 days in culture. Looked up from germline, CDR1 is MGHDK and CDR2 is SYGVNS. V lost 11 bases, J lost 0 bases, and 8 bases lay in between. The CDR3 spans 13 residues. Sequenced by immunoSEQ multiplex PCR; TCRdb stores in-frame clones only, minus some. The sample shows fewer than 20,000 clones, 60% to 80% of them seen only once. With regard to this clone: Its specificity is unknown.

The chain joins TRBV25-1 to TRBJ2-6; D ambiguous. The clonotype originates from a human donor in good health. Sequences were obtained from CD4+ T cells from PBMCs, cultured in vitro. For the CDR3, the DNA is TGTGCCTCCTTGGGCTCTGGGGCCAACGTCCTGACTTTC. Translation: CASLGSGANVLTF. The variable domain in full, with the rest retrieved from reference TRBV25-1 and TRBJ2-6, is EADIYQTPRYLVIGTGKKITLECSQTMGHDKMYWYQQDPGMELHLIHYSYGVNSTEKGDLSSESTVSRIRTEHFPLTLESARPSHTSQYLCASLGSGANVLTFGAGSRLTVL.